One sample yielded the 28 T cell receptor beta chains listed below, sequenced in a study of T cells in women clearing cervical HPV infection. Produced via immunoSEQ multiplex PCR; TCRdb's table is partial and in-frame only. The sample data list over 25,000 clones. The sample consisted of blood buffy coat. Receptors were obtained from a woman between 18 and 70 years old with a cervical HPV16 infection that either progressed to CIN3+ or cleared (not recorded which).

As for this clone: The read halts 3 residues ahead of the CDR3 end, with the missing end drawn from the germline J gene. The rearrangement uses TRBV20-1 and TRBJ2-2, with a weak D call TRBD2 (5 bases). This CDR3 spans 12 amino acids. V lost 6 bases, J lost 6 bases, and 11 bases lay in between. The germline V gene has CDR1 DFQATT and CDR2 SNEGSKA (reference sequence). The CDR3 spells CSAEKRAGELFF. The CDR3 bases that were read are TGCAGTGCCGAAAAGAGGGCCGGGGAG.

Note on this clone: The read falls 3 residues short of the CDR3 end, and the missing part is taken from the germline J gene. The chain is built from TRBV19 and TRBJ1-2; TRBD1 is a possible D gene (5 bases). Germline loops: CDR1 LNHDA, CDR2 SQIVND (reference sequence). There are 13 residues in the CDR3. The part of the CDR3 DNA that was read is TGTGCCAGTAGTCCAACCCGGGACTACGAC. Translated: CASSPTRDYD. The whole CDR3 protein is CASSPTRDYDYTF.

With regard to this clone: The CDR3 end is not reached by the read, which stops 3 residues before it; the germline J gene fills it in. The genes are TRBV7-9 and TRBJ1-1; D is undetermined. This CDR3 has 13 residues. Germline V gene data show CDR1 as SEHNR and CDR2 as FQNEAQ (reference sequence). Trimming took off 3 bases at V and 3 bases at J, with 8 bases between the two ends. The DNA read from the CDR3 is TGTGCCAGCAGCTTCGTTCTTGACACTGAA. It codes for CASSFVLDTE. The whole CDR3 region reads CASSFVLDTEAFF.

CDR3 DNA, as far as it was read: TGCGCCAGCGCCGGGACAGACTCTGGAAACACC. Residues: CASAGTDSGNT. The whole CDR3 sequence is CASAGTDSGNTIYF. The V call is TRBV5-1, the J call TRBJ1-3; 7 nucleotides match TRBD1. The DNA ends 3 residues before the CDR3 does, and the rest of the CDR3 is filled in from the germline J gene. Germline CDR1 and CDR2: SGHRS and YFSETQ. V was clipped by 7 bases and J by 0 bases; unmatched bases: 4. This CDR3 spans 14 amino acids.

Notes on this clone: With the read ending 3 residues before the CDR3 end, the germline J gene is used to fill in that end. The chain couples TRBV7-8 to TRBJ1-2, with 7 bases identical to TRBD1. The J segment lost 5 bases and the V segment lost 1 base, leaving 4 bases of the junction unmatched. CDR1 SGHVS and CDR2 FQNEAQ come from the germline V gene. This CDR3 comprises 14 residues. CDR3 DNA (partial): TGTGCCAGCAGCTTAGGAGGGGGCAAGTATGGC. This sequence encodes CASSLGGGKYG. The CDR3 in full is CASSLGGGKYGYTF.

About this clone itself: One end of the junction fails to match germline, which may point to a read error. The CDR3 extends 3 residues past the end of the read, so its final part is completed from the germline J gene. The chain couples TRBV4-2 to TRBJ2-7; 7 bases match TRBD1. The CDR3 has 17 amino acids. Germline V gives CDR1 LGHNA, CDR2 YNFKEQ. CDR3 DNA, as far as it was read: TGCGCCAGCAGCCAAGATAGACCGAGACAGGGAGTCTACGAG. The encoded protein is CASSQDRPRQGVYE. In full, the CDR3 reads CASSQDRPRQGVYEQYF.

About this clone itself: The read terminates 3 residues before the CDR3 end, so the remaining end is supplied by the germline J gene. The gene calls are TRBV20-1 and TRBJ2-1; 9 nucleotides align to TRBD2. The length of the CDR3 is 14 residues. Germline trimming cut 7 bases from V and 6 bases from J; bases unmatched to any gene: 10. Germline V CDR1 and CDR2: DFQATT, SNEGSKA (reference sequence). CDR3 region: CSGTLAGLINEQFF. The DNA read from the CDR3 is TGCAGTGGGACACTAGCGGGCCTGATCAATGAG.

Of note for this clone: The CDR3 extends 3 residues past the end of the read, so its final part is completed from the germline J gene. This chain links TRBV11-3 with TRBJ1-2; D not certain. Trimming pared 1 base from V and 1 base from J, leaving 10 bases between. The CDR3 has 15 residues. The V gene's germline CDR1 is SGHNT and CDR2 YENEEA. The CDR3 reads CASSLAPGVNYGYTF. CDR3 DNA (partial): TGTGCCAGCAGCTTAGCGCCAGGAGTTAACTATGGC.

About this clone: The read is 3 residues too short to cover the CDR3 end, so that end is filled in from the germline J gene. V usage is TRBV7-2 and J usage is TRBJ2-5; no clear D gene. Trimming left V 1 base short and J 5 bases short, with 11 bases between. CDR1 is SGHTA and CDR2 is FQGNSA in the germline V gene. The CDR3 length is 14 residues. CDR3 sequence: CASSLDVAVETQYF. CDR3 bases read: TGTGCCAGCAGCTTAGACGTAGCCGTGGAGACC.

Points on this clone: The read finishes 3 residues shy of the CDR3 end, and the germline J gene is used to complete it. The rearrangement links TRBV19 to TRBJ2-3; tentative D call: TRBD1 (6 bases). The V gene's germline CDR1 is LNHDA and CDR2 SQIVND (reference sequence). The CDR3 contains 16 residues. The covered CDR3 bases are TGTGCCAGTAGTATAATAGCAGGGGAGAGGAATCAGCCG. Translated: CASSIIAGERNQP. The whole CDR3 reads CASSIIAGERNQPQYF. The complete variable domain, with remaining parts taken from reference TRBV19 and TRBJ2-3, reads DGGITQSPKYLFRKEGQNVTLSCEQNLNHDAMYWYRQDPGQGLRLIYYSQIVNDFQKGDIAEGYSVSREKKESFPLTVTSAQKNPTAFYLCASSIIAGERNQPQYFGPGTRLTVL.

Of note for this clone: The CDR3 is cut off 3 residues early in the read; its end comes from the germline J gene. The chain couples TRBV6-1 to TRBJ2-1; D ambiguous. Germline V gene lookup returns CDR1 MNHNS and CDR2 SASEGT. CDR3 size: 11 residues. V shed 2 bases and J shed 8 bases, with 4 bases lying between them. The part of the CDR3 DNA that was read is TGTGCCAGCAGTGAACCCTATGAG. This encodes CASSEPYE. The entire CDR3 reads CASSEPYEQFF.

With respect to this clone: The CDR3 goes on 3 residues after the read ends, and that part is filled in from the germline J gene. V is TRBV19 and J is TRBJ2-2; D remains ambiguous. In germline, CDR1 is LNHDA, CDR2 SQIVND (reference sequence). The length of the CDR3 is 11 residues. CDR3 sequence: CASSQYEKLFF. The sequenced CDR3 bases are TGTGCCAGTAGTCAGTATGAAAAG.

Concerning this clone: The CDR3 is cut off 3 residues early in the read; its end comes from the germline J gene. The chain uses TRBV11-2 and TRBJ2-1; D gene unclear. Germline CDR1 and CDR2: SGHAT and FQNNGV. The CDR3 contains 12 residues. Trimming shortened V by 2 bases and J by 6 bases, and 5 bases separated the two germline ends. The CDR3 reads CASSLWLNEQFF. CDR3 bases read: TGTGCCAGCAGCTTATGGCTCAATGAG. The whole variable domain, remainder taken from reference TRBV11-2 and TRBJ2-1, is EAGVAQSPRYKIIEKRQSVAFWCNPISGHATLYWYQQILGQGPKLLIQFQNNGVVDDSQLPKDRFSAERLKGVDSTLKIQPAKLEDSAVYLCASSLWLNEQFFGPGTRLTVL.

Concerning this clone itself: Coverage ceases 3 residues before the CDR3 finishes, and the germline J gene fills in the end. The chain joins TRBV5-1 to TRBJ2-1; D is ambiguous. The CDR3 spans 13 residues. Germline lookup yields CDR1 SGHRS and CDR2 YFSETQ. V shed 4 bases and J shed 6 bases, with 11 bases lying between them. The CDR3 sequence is CASSTLLANEQFF. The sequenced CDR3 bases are TGCGCCAGCAGCACCCTTTTGGCCAATGAG.

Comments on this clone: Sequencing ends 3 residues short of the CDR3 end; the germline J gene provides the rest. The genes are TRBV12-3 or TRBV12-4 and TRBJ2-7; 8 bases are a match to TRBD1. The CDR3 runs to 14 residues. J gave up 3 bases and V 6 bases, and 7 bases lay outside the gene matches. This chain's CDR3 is CASSPDRGHYEQYF. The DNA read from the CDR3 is TGTGCCAGCAGCCCAGACAGGGGTCACTACGAG.

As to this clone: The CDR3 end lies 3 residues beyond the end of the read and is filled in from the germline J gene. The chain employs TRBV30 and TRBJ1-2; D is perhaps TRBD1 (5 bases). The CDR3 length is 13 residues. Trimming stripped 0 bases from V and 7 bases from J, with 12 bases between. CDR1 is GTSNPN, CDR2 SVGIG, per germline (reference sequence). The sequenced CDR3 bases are TGTGCCTGGAGTGTGGGGGGAGATATTGGC. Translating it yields CAWSVGGDIG. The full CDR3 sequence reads CAWSVGGDIGYTF.

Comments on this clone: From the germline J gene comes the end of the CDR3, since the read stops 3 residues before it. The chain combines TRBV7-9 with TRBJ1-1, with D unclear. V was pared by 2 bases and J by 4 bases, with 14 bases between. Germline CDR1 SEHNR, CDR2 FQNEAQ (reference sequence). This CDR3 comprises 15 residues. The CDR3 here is CASSLHSGELTEAFF. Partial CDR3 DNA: TGTGCCAGCAGCTTACACAGCGGAGAGCTCACTGAA.

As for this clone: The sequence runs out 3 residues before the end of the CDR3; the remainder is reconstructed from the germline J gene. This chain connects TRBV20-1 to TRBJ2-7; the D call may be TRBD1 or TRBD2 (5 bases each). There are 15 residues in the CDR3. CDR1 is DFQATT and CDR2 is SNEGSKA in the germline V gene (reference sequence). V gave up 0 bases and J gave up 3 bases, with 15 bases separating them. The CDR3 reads CSARDVEGYSYEQYF. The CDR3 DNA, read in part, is TGCAGTGCTAGAGATGTAGAGGGGTACAGCTACGAG.

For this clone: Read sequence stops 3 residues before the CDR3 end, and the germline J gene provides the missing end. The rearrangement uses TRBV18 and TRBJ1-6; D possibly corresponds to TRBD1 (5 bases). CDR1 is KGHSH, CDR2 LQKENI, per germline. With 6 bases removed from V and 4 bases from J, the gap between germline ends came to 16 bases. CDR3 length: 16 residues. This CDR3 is CASSPGVQGYNSPLHF. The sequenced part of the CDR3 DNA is TGTGCCAGCTCCCCGGGAGTTCAGGGATATAATTCACCC.

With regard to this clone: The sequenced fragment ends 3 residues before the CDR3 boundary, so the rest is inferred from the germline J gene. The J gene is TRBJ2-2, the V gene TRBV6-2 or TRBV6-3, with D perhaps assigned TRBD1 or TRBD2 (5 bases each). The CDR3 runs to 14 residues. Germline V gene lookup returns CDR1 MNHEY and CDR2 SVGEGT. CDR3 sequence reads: CASTPGSSNSPLFF. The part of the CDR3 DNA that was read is TGTGCCAGCACACCAGGGAGTTCCAATTCACCG.

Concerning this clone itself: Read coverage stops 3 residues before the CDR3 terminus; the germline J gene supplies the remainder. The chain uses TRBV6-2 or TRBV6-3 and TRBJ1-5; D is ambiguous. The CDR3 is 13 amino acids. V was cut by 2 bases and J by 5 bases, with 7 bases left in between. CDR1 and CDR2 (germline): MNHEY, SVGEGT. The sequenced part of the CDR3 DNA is TGTGCCAGCAGTTACCGGGGATATCAGCCC. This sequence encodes CASSYRGYQP. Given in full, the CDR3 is CASSYRGYQPQHF.

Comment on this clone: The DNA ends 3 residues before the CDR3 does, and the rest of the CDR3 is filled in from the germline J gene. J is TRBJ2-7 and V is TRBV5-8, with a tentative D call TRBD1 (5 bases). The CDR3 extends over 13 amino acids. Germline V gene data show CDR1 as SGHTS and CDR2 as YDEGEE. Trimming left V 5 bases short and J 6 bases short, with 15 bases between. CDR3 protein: CASRGPGLLEQYF. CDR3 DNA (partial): TGTGCCAGCAGGGGGCCGGGCCTCCTCGAG.

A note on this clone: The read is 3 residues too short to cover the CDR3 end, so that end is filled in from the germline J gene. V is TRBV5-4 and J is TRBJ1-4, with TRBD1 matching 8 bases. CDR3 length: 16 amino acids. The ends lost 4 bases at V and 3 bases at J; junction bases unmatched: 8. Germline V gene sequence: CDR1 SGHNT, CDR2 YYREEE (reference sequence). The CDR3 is CASSADLQGANEKLFF. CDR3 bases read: TGTGCCAGCAGCGCGGACTTACAGGGGGCTAATGAAAAA. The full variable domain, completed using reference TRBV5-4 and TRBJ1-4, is ETGVTQSPTHLIKTRGQQVTLRCSSQSGHNTVSWYQQALGQGPQFIFQYYREEENGRGNFPPRFSGLQFPNYSSELNVNALELDDSALYLCASSADLQGANEKLFFGSGTQLSVL.

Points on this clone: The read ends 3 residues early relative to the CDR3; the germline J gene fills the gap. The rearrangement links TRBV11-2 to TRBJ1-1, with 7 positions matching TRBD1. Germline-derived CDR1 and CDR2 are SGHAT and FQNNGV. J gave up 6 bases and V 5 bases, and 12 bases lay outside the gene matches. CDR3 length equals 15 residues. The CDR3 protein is CASSRDRAVSPEAFF. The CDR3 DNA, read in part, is TGTGCCAGCAGCAGAGACAGGGCCGTGTCCCCTGAA.

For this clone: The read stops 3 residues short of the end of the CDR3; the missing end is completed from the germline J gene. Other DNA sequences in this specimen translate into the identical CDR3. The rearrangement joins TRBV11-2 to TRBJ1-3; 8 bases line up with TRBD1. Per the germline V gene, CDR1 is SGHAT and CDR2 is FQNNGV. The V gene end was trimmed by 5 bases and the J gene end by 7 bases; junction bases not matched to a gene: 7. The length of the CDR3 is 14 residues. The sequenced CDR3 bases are TGTGCCAGCAGCATGGACAGGGCGGGGAACACC. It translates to CASSMDRAGNT. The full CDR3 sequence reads CASSMDRAGNTIYF. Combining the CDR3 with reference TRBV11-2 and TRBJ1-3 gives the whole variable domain EAGVAQSPRYKIIEKRQSVAFWCNPISGHATLYWYQQILGQGPKLLIQFQNNGVVDDSQLPKDRFSAERLKGVDSTLKIQPAKLEDSAVYLCASSMDRAGNTIYFGEGSWLTVV.

The CDR3 protein is CAWAAGLYGNTIYF. The sequenced part of the CDR3 DNA is TGTGCCTGGGCGGCGGGGCTTTATGGAAACACC. The chain combines TRBV30 with TRBJ1-3; tentative D call: TRBD1 (5 bases). The read stops 3 residues short of the end of the CDR3; the missing end is completed from the germline J gene. Per the germline V gene, CDR1 is GTSNPN and CDR2 is SVGIG (reference sequence). The CDR3 length is 14 residues. Trimming removed 5 bases from V and 3 bases from J, with 14 bases in between.

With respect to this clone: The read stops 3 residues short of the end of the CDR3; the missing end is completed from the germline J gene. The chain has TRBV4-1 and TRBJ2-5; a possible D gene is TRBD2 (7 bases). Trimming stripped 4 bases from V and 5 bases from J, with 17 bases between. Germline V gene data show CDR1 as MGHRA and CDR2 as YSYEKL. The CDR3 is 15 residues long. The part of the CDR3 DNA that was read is TGCGCCAGCAGCCCTCGAGGGGGGGGCAGGGAGACC. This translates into CASSPRGGGRET. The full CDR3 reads CASSPRGGGRETQYF.

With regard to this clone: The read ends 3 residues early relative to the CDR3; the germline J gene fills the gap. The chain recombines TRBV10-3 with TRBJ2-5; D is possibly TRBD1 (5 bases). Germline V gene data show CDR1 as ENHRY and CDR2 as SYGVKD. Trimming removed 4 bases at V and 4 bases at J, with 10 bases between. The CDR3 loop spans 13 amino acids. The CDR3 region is CAISGGQTETQYF. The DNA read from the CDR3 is TGTGCCATCAGTGGCGGACAAACAGAGACC.